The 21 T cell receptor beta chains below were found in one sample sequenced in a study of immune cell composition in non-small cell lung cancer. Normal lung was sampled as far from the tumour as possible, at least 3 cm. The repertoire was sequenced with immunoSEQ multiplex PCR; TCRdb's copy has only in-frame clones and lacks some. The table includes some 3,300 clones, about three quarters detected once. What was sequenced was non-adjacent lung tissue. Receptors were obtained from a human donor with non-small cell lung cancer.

The CDR3 DNA is TGTGCCAGCCAGTTGACTAGCGGAGCGAACACCGGGGAGCTGTTTTTT. Encoded protein: CASQLTSGANTGELFF. The chain employs TRBV18 and TRBJ2-2, with 9 positions matching TRBD2. V lost 8 bases, J lost 0 bases, and 7 bases stayed unmatched. CDR3 length: 16 amino acids. Germline V CDR1 and CDR2: KGHSH, LQKENI.

The CDR3 loop is CASSLGHQNTGELFF. Here the CDR3 DNA reads TGCGCCAGCAGCCTGGGACACCAAAACACCGGGGAGCTGTTTTTT. The chain combines TRBV5-1 with TRBJ2-2, with a weak D call TRBD1 (6 bases). Germline V gene sequence: CDR1 SGHRS, CDR2 YFSETQ. Trimming shortened V by 4 bases and J by 2 bases, and 12 bases separated the two germline ends. The CDR3 sequence is 15 residues long.

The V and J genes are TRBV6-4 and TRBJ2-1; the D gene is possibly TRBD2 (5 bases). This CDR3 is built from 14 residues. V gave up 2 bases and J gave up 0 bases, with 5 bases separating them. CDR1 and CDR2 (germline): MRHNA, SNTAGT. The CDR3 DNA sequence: TGTGCCAGCAGTGACGGGAGCTCCTACAATGAGCAGTTCTTC. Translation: CASSDGSSYNEQFF.

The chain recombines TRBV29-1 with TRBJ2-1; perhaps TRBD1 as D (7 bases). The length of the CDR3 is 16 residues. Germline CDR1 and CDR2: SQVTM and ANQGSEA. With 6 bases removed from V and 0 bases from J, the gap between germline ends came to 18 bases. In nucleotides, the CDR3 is TGCAGCGTGGACAGGACTACCTCGAGCTCCTACAATGAGCAGTTCTTC. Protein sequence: CSVDRTTSSSYNEQFF.

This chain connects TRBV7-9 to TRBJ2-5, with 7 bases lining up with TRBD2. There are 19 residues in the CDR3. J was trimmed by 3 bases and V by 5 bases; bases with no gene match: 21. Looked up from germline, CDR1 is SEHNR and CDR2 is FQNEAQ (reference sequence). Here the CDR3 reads CASSPLAGVTWRDKETQYF. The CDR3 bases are TGTGCCAGCAGCCCCCTCGCGGGAGTTACTTGGAGAGACAAAGAGACCCAGTACTTC.

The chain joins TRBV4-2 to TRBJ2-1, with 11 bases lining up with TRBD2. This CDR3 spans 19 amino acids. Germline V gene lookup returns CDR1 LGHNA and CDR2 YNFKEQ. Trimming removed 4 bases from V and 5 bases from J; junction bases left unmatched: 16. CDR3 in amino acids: CASSLRGGGLAAINNEQFF. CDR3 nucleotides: TGTGCCAGCAGCCTAAGAGGGGGGGGACTAGCGGCAATCAACAATGAGCAGTTCTTC.

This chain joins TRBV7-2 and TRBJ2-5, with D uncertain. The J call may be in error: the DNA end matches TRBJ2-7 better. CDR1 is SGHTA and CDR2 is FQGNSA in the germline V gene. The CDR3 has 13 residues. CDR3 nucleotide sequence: TGTGCCAGCAGCTTATCTCGGCCCTACGAGCAGTACTTC. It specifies CASSLSRPYEQYF.

CDR3 region: CASSSPGLAYNEQFF. In DNA form, the CDR3 reads TGTGCCAGCAGCTCACCGGGACTAGCCTACAATGAGCAGTTCTTC. The chain carries TRBV13 and TRBJ2-1; the match to TRBD2 covers 8 bases. V trimming: 4 bases; J trimming: 2 bases; junction bases outside the gene matches: 4. Germline lookup yields CDR1 PRHDT and CDR2 FYEKMQ (reference sequence). CDR3 length: 15 residues.

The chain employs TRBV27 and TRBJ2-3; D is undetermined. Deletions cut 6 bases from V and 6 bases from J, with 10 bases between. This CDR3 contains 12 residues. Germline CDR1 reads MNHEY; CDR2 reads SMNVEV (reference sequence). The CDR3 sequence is CASRHAGDTQYF. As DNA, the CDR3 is TGTGCCAGCAGGCACGCAGGTGATACGCAGTATTTT.

The CDR3 sequence is CASGPSGTRGETQYF. The CDR3 DNA sequence: TGTGCCAGTGGGCCCTCCGGGACTAGGGGGGAGACCCAGTACTTC. V gene TRBV19 combines with J gene TRBJ2-5; TRBD2 aligns across 8 bases. The CDR3 sequence is 15 residues long. V lost 8 bases to trimming and J lost 5 bases; unmatched junction nucleotides: 13. The germline V gene has CDR1 LNHDA and CDR2 SQIVND (reference sequence). Based on the CDR3 plus reference TRBV19 and TRBJ2-5, the full variable domain is DGGITQSPKYLFRKEGQNVTLSCEQNLNHDAMYWYRQDPGQGLRLIYYSQIVNDFQKGDIAEGYSVSREKKESFPLTVTSAQKNPTAFYLCASGPSGTRGETQYFGPGTRLLVL.

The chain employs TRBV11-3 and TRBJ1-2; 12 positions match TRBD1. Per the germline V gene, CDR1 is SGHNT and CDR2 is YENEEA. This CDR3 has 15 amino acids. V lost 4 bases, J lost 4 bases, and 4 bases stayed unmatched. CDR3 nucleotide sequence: TGTGCCAGCAGCTCACCGGGACAGGGGGCCTATGGCTACACCTTC. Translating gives CASSSPGQGAYGYTF.

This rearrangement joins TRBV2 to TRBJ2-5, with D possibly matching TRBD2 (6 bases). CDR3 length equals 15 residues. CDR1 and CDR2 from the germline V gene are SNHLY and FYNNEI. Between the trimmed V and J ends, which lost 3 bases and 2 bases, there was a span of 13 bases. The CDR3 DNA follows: TGTGCCAGCAGTGAGTCAACGGGAGTGCAAGAGACCCAGTACTTC. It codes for CASSESTGVQETQYF. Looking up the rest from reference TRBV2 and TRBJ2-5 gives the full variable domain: EPEVTQTPSHQVTQMGQEVILRCVPISNHLYFYWYRQILGQKVEFLVSFYNNEISEKSEIFDDQFSVERPDGSNFTLKIRSTKLEDSAMYFCASSESTGVQETQYFGPGTRLLVL.

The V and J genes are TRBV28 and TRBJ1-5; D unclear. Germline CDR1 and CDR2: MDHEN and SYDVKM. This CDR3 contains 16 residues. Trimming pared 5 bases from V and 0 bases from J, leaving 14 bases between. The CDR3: CASSQAGRNSNQPQHF. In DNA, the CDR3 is TGTGCCAGCAGTCAAGCGGGCAGGAATAGCAATCAGCCCCAGCATTTT.

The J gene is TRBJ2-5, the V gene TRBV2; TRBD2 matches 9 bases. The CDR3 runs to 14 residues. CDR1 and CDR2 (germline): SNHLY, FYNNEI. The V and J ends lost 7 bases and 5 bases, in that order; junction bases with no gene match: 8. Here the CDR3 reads CASIFAGGGETQYF. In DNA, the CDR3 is TGTGCCAGCATCTTCGCGGGAGGGGGGGAGACCCAGTACTTC.

CDR3 protein: CASNQGTLGQLKETQYF. The CDR3 nucleotides read TGTGCCAGCAACCAAGGGACCTTAGGACAGCTTAAAGAGACCCAGTACTTC. The chain has TRBV9 and TRBJ2-5, with D tentatively TRBD1 (6 bases). The CDR3 length is 17 residues. V shed 6 bases and J shed 3 bases, with 24 bases lying between them. Germline CDR1 and CDR2: SGDLS and YYNGEE.

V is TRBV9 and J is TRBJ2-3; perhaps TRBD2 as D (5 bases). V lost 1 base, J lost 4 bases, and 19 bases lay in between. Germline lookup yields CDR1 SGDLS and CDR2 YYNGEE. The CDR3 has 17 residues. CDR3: CASSVSGIQPTPDTQYF. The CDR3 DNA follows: TGTGCCAGCAGCGTATCGGGGATACAACCTACCCCAGATACGCAGTATTTT.

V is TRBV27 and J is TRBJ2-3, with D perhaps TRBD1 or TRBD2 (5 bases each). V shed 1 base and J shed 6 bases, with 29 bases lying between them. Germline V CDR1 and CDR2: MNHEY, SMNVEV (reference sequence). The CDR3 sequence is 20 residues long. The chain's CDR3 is CASSLWWTPRGLDLWDTQYF. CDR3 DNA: TGTGCCAGCAGTTTATGGTGGACCCCTCGGGGCTTGGACCTCTGGGATACGCAGTATTTT.

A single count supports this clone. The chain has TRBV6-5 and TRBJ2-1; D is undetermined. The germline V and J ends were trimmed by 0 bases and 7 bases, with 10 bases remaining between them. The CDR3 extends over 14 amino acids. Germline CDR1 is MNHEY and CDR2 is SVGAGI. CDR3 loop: CASSYSRRQNEQFF. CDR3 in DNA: TGTGCCAGCAGTTACTCGAGGCGTCAAAATGAGCAGTTCTTC.

The CDR3 DNA reads as TGTGCCAGCAGCACACAAACACCGGGACTAGCGGGAAGGACCGGGGAGCTGTTTTTT. It translates to CASSTQTPGLAGRTGELFF. This chain uses TRBV7-9 with TRBJ2-2, with 13 positions matching TRBD2. Germline CDR1 SEHNR, CDR2 FQNEAQ (reference sequence). V dropped 5 bases and J dropped 5; count of bases not matched to a gene: 14. There are 19 residues in the CDR3.

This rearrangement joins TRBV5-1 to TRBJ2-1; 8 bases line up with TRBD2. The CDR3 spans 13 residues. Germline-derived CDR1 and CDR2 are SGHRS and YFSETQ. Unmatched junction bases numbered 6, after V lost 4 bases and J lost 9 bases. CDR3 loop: CASSTGGVVEQFF. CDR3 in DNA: TGCGCCAGCAGCACGGGAGGGGTGGTTGAGCAGTTCTTC.

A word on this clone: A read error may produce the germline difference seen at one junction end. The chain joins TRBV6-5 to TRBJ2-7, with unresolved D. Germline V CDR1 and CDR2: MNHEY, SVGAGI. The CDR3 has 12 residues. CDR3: CASSDSSYEQYF. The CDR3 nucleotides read TGTGCCAGCAGTGACTCTTCCTACGAGCAGTACTTC.